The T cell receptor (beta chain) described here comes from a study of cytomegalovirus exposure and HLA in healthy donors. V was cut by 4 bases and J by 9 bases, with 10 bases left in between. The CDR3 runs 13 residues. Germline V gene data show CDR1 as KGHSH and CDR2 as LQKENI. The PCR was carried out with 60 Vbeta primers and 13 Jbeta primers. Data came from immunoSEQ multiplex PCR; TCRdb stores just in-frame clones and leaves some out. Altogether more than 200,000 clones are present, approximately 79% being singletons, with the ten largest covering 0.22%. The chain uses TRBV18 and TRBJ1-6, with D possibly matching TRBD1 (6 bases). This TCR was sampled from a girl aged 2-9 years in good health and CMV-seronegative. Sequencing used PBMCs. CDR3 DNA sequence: TGTGCCAGCTCACTAACAGGGACTTCACCCCTCCACTTT. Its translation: CASSLTGTSPLHF.